The clone carrying this T cell receptor beta chain was observed many times. For the second PCR, which ran for roughly 6 to 12 cycles, a sample-barcoded 5' primer and a J-beta primer mix were used. Each cDNA was tagged by a template-switch adaptor containing 12 random nucleotides. TCRdb independently ran MiXCR on the 5' RACE reads; one entry per CDR3 protein. The repertoire has over 500,000 distinct CDR3 sequences, around 27% of them found once; the top ten carry roughly 3.5%. CDR3 length equals 16 residues. Germline V lookup: CDR1 MNHEY, CDR2 SMNVEV (reference sequence). The germline V and J ends were trimmed by 5 bases and 2 bases, with 15 bases remaining between them. This record comes from a study of blood T cells in healthy people across ages. The same sample was also used in a study of T cells of mothers and their children.

This sequence originates from a boy aged 2 to 10 in good health. The sequencing input was blood. The J gene is TRBJ2-2, the V gene TRBV27, with D maybe TRBD2 (6 bases). The CDR3 nucleotides are TGTGCCAGCAGTCCCTCCTCGGGACTTAACACCGGGGAGCTGTTTTTT. Protein product: CASSPSSGLNTGELFF.